This T cell receptor (beta chain) was captured by sequencing in a study of blood T cell repertoires in COVID-19. For the study at large: The United States, Italy and Spain provided the acute and convalescent COVID-19 samples. Sample material is recorded as cDNA or gDNA derived from T cells, B-cell-depleted T cells, or PBMCs.

The table lists this clone with a few counts. As processed by the authors: Reference gene primer amplification gave estimated nucleated cell counts. TCRdb keeps only in-frame clones here, not all; method: immunoSEQ multiplex PCR. The DNA gave D and trimming, while V, J and clone size come from that table. The data hold fewer than 120,000 clones, with approximately 90% observed a single time. Germline lookup yields CDR1 SGHRS and CDR2 YFSETQ. CDR3 length: 14 amino acids. V shed 4 bases and J 4 bases; nucleotides not matched to a gene: 7. The receptor's source is a woman between 50 and 59 years old with acute or convalescent COVID-19. The sequencing sample was made of peripheral blood. J is TRBJ2-7 and V is TRBV5-1; 8 bases agree with TRBD1. The CDR3 sequence: CASSADRVQYEQYF. The DNA for the CDR3 is TGCGCCAGCAGCGCGGACAGGGTTCAATACGAGCAGTACTTC.